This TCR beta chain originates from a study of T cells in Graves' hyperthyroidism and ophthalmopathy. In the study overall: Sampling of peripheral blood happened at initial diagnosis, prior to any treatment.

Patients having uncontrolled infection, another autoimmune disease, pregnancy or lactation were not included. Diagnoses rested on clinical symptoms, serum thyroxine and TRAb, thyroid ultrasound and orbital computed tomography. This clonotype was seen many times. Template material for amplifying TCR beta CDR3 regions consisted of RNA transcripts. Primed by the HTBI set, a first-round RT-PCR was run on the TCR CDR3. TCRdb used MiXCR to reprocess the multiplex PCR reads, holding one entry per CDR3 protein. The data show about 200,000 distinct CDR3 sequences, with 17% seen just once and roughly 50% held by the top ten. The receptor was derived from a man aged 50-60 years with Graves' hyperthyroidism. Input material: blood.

The CDR3 DNA sequence: TGTGCCAGCAGCTTATGGGCTAGCGGGATCCGATCACAAGAGACCCAGTACTTC. Translated, it gives CASSLWASGIRSQETQYF. The gene calls are TRBV7-8 and TRBJ2-5; 9 positions match TRBD2. CDR1 and CDR2 (germline): SGHVS, FQNEAQ. This CDR3 has 18 amino acids. J lost 2 bases, V lost 2 bases, and 12 bases had no gene match.